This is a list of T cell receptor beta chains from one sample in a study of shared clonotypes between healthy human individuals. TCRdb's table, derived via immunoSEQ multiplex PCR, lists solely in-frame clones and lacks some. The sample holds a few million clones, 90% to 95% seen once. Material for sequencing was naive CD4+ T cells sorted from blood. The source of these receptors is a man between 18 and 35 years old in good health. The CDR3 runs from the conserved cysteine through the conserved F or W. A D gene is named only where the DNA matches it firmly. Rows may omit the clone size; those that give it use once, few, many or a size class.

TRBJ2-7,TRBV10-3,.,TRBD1,TGTGCCATCGGGGTACAGGGGTCAGGGGAGCAGTACTTC,CAIGVQGSGEQYF
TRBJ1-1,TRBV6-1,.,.,TGTGCCAGCAGTGAAAACAGGGACGTGGCTTTCTTT,CASSENRDVAFF
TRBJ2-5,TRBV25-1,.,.,TGTGCCTCGGGCCGGGGCGCCATAGAGACCCAGTACTTC,CASGRGAIETQYF
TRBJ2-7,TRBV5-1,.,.,TGCGCCAGCAGCTTGGACCCCCAGCCGTACGAGCAGTACTTC,CASSLDPQPYEQYF
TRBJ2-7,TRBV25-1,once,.,TGTGCCAGCAGTTCTCAAGTCTATCCAAGGAGGCACGAGCAGTACTTC,CASSSQVYPRRHEQYF
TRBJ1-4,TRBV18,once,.,TGTGCCAGCTCAAGGGGACAAAATGAAAAACTGTTTTTT,CASSRGQNEKLFF
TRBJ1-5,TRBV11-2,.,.,TGTGCCAGCAGCCAGGCGGGATCGTATCAGCCCCAGCATTTT,CASSQAGSYQPQHF
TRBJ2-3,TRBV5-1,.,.,TGCGCCAGCAGCTTGGACAGTGCCAGCACAGATACGCAGTATTTT,CASSLDSASTDTQYF
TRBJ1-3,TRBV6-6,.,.,TGTGCCAGCAGGGGGAACTCTGGAAACACCATATATTTT,CASRGNSGNTIYF
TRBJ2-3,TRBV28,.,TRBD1,TGTGCCAGCAGTCGCAGGGGGCGCGTCACAGATACGCAGTATTTT,CASSRRGRVTDTQYF
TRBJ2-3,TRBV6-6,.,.,TGTGCCAGCAGTTCCCGACGGGAGTGGGGCACAGATACGCAGTATTTT,CASSSRREWGTDTQYF
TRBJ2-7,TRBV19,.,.,TGTGCCAGTAGTGCCAGGGGAGGCTCCCTCGAGCAGTACTTC,CASSARGGSLEQYF
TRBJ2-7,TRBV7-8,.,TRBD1,TGTGCCAGCAGCTACGGACAGGGGGGTGGGGAGCAGTACTTC,CASSYGQGGGEQYF
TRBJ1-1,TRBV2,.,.,TGTGCCAGCAGTGAAAGCCCGAACACTGAAGCTTTCTTT,CASSESPNTEAFF
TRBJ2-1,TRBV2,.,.,TGTGCCAGCAGTGTCGGGCAGATGGTCTTC,CASSVGQMVF
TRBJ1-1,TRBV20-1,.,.,TGCAGTGCACAGAAGAACACTGAAGCTTTCTTT,CSAQKNTEAFF
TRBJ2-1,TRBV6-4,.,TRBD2,TGTGCCAGCAGTGACCCCAGCGCTGGGGGGGACAATGAGCAGTTCTTC,CASSDPSAGGDNEQFF
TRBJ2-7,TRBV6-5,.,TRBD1,TGTGCCAGCAGTTCCGACAGGGGCTTTTCCTACGAGCAGTACTTC,CASSSDRGFSYEQYF
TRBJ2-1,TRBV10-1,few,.,TGCGCCAGCAGTGGACAGGTCACCAATGAGCAGTTCTTC,CASSGQVTNEQFF
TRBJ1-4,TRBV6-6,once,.,TGTGCCAGCACCTTTCCCGGGTTGAATGAAAAACTGTTTTTT,CASTFPGLNEKLFF
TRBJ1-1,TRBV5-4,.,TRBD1,TGTGCCAGCAGCCTCACAGGGGGGATGAACACTGAAGCTTTCTTT,CASSLTGGMNTEAFF
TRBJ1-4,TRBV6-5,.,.,TGTGCCAGCAGTTACGGGCGGGGCAGGGATGAAAAACTGTTTTTT,CASSYGRGRDEKLFF
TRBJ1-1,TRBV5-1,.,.,TGCGCCAGCGGACTGACCGGAGCCACTGAAGCTTTCTTT,CASGLTGATEAFF
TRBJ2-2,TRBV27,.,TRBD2,TGTGCCAGCAGTCAACCCGGACTAGCGGGGGGGCCGACCGGGGAGCTGTTTTTT,CASSQPGLAGGPTGELFF
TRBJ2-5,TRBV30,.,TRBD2,TGTGCCTGGGGCGGACTAGCGGGGGGGCTGGGAGAGACCCAGTACTTC,CAWGGLAGGLGETQYF
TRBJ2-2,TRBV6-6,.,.,TGTGCCAGCAGAATCGGACTGAACACCGGGGAGCTGTTTTTT,CASRIGLNTGELFF
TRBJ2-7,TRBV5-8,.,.,TGTGCCAGCAGCTTCTCACGGTTTTACGAGCAGTACTTC,CASSFSRFYEQYF
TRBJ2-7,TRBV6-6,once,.,TGTGCCAGCAGCCCGCGGGTGTACGAGCAGTACTTC,CASSPRVYEQYF
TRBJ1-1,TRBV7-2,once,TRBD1,TGTGCCAGCAGCTCAAAAACAGGGGTCGGCACTGAAGCTTTCTTT,CASSSKTGVGTEAFF
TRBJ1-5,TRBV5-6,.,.,TGTGCCAGCAGCTGGGTACGGATCATCAATAGCAATCAGCCCCAGCATTTT,CASSWVRIINSNQPQHF
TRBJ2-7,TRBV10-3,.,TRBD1,TGTGCCATCAGGAATGGGACAGGGGTCTACGAGCAGTACTTC,CAIRNGTGVYEQYF
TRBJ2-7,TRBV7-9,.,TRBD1,TGTGCCAGCAGCTTAGCGAGGAGGACAGGGGGCTACGAGCAGTACTTC,CASSLARRTGGYEQYF
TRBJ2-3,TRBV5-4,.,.,TGTGCCAGCAGCTTGGCGTTGGGGAAGACAGATACGCAGTATTTT,CASSLALGKTDTQYF
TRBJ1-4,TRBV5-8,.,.,TGTGCCAGCAGCATCCCCGGGGCGGCGGGTGAAAAACTGTTTTTT,CASSIPGAAGEKLFF
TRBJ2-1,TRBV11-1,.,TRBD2,TGTGCCAGCCCCTATACTAGCGGACCCTACAATGAGCAGTTCTTC,CASPYTSGPYNEQFF
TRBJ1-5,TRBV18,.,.,TGTGCCAGCTCAAGGGACGGGGATCAGCCCCAGCATTTT,CASSRDGDQPQHF
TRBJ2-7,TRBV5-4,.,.,TGTGCCAGCAGCTTGGCATATGGGTACGAGCAGTACTTC,CASSLAYGYEQYF
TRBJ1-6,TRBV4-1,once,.,TGCGCCAGCAGCCAAGATGAAATAAGGGCAGGCAGCTCCTATAATTCACCCCTCCACTTT,CASSQDEIRAGSSYNSPLHF
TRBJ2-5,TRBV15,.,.,TGTGCCACCAGCAGAGACCGGGTCCAAGAGACCCAGTACTTC,CATSRDRVQETQYF
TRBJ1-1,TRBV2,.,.,TGTGCCAGCAGTGTGGAGACACCGGTTATTGAAGCTTTCTTT,CASSVETPVIEAFF
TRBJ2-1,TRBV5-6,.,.,TGTGCCAGCAGCTCAACGGGAGAGCAGTTCTTC,CASSSTGEQFF
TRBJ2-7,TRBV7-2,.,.,TGTGCCAGCAGCTTAGCCGGGGAGCTCGGGGAGCAGTACTTC,CASSLAGELGEQYF
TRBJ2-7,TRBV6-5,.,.,TGTGCCAGCAGTTACTCGAGGGGCGGCTACGAGCAGTACTTC,CASSYSRGGYEQYF
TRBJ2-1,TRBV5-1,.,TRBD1,TGCGCCAGCAGCCCCTCCGGGACAGGGGGCGGGAATGAGCAGTTCTTC,CASSPSGTGGGNEQFF
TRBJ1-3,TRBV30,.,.,TGTGCCTGGAGTGTACCTCAAGGGAGGGGTGGAAACACCATATATTTT,CAWSVPQGRGGNTIYF
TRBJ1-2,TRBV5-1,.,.,TGCGCCAGCAGCGAGACCAGGGGATCTAACTATGGCTACACCTTC,CASSETRGSNYGYTF
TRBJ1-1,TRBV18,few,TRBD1,TGTGCCAGCTCACCAACAGGGGTATCGAACACTGAAGCTTTCTTT,CASSPTGVSNTEAFF
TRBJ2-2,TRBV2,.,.,TGTGCCAGCAGTGCGGACTACAACACCGGGGAGCTGTTTTTT,CASSADYNTGELFF
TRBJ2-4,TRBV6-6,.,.,TGTGCCAGCAGTTATCCGCTTTCGGCAGGGGCCATTCAGTACTTC,CASSYPLSAGAIQYF
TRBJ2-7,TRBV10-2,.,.,TGCGCCAGCACTAGCGAGCCTCCCTTTTCTACAGCGCAGTACTTC,CASTSEPPFSTAQYF
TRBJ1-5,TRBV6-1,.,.,TGTGCCAGCAGGGTGTGGGGGGACAATCAGCCCCAGCATTTT,CASRVWGDNQPQHF
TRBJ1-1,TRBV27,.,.,TGTGCCAGCAGTTGGGCGGGCGTAGAAGCTTTCTTT,CASSWAGVEAFF